This TCR beta chain was obtained from a study of blood T cell repertoires in COVID-19 (dated by TCRdb to about 2020). In terms of the full investigation: Samples from collaborators originated in the United States, Italy and Spain and spanned both the acute and convalescent phases of COVID-19. The prospective study material was composed of cDNA or gDNA derived from T cells, B-cell-depleted T cells, or PBMCs. Subjects who had been exposed to COVID-19, were actively infected with it, or had recovered from it provided the deeply sampled blood TCRbeta repertoires that made up the dataset. The repertoires were made available in a free public database intended to serve as a resource for research on the immune response to SARS-CoV-2. The samples were drawn from the first 160 participants of the ongoing ImmuneRACE study and from 1,254 subjects provided by 6 global collaborators. The sample metadata nearly always contained a de-identified subject ID, COVID-19 status, age in years and sex. HLA class I and class II types, where available, came from metadata supplied by the sample provider rather than from assay-based typing. The paper's findings and limits, for the study overall: The quantity of clinical and demographic metadata differed by source and by participant and was supplied without curation.

TCRbeta CDR3 regions were amplified from genomic DNA using the immunoSEQ Assay, a bias-controlled multiplex PCR. Turning to the authors' computational methods: Nucleated cell counts per sample were estimated from amplification of reference gene primers within the assay. To quantify the absolute abundance of each unique TCRbeta CDR3 rearrangement, sequence reads were collapsed and filtered. For each sample, productive Simpson clonality was calculated by taking the square root of Simpson's diversity index across productive rearrangements. TCRdb stores this immuneACCESS table with in-frame sequences only. Part of the clones is absent; in the studies checked, under half of the shortfall reflects unresolved V genes, and no reason is known for the rest. From that table come the V and J calls and clone size; the DNA was used to work out D and trimming. Present in this sample are about 83,000 clones, 65% to 85% of which were seen just once. Jointly, the top ten make up about 16% of the sample.

The collaborating institutions used their own protocols to collect whole blood in K2EDTA tubes. For TCRbeta analysis, collaborators shipped samples as frozen whole blood, isolated PBMCs, or DNA extracted from either of those sample types. A remark on this clone: Its binding antigen is unknown. No much larger clone exists at a distance of one base, and base qualities are not known.

V and J are trimmed by 3 bases and 5 bases, and the gene matches miss 8 bases of the junction. As encoded in the germline V gene (reference sequence), CDR1 is LNHDA while CDR2 is SQIVND. The CDR3 spans 16 residues, from the cysteine through the phenylalanine. Only CDR3 DNA remains: 48 bases, in frame from the first base. Sequencing was carried out using peripheral blood. This receptor was identified in a woman aged 80 or older with acute or convalescent COVID-19. Rearrangement joined TRBV19 to TRBJ2-5; 11 central bases correspond to TRBD2. The DNA sequence is given as TGTGCCAGTAGTATGGCTAGCGGGGGGCCAGTCGAGACCCAGTACTTC. Its translation reads: CASSMASGGPVETQYF.